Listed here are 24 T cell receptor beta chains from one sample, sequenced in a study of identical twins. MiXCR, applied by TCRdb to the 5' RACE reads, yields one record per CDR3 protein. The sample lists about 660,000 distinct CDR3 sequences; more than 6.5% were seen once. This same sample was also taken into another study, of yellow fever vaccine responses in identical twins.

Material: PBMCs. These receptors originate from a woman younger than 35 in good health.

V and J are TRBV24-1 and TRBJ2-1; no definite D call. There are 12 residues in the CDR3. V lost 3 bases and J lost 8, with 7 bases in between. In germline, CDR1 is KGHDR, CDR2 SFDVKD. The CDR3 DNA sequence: TGTGCCACCAGTGATCAACTATATGAGCAGTTCTTC. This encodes CATSDQLYEQFF.

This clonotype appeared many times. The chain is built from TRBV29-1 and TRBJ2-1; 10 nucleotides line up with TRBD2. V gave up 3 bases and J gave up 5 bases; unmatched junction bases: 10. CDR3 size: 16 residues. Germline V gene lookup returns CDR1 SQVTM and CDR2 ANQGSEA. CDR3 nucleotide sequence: TGCAGCGTTGACGGGCTAGCGGGAGTCGGGAACAATGAGCAGTTCTTC. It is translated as CSVDGLAGVGNNEQFF.

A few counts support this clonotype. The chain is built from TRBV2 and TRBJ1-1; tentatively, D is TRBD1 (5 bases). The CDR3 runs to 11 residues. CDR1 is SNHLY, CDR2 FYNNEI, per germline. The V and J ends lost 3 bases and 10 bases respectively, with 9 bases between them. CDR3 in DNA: TGTGCCAGCAGTGATCGGAGGGGAGCTTTCTTT. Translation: CASSDRRGAFF.

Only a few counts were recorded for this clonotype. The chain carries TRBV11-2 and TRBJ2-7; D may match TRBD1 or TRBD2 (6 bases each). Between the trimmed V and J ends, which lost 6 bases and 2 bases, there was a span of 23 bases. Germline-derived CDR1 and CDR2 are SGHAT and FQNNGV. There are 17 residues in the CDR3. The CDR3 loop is CASSFSGRGAPTYEQYF. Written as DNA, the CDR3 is TGTGCCAGCAGTTTTTCGGGAAGGGGGGCGCCCACCTACGAGCAGTACTTC. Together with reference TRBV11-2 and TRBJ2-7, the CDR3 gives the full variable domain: EAGVAQSPRYKIIEKRQSVAFWCNPISGHATLYWYQQILGQGPKLLIQFQNNGVVDDSQLPKDRFSAERLKGVDSTLKIQPAKLEDSAVYLCASSFSGRGAPTYEQYFGPGTRLTVT.

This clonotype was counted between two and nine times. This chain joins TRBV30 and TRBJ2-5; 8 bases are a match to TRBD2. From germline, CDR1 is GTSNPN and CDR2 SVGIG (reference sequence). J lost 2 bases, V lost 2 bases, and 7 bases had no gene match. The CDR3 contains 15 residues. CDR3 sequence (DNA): TGTGCCTGGAGTTATCCTAGCGGGCTACAAGAGACCCAGTACTTC. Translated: CAWSYPSGLQETQYF.

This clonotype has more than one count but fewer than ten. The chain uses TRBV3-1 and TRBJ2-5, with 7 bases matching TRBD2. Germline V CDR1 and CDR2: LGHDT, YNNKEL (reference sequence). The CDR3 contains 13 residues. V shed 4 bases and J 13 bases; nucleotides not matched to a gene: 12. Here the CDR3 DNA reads TGTGCCAGCAGCCTAGACGGACTAGTGGTCCTGTACTTC. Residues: CASSLDGLVVLYF.

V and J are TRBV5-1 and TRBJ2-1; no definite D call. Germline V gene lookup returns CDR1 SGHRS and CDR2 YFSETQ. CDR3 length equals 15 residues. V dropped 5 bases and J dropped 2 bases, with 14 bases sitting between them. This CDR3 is CASRFSGSPYNEQFF. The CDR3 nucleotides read TGCGCCAGCAGGTTCTCAGGAAGCCCCTACAATGAGCAGTTCTTC.

DNA of the CDR3: TGTGCCAGCAGTGAATTTAGGGGCCGATCCGGGGAGCTGTTTTTT. Translating it yields CASSEFRGRSGELFF. The chain joins TRBV6-1 to TRBJ2-2; possibly TRBD1 for D (5 bases). CDR1 MNHNS and CDR2 SASEGT come from the germline V gene. The CDR3 has 15 residues. V lost 2 bases and J lost 6, with 13 bases in between.

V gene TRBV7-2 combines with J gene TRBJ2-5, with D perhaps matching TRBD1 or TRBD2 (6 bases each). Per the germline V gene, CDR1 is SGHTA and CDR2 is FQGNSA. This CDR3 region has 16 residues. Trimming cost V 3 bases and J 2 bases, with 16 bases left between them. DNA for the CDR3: TGTGCCAGCAGCTTCGTTTCCGGGGGCCAACAAGAGACCCAGTACTTC. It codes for CASSFVSGGQQETQYF.

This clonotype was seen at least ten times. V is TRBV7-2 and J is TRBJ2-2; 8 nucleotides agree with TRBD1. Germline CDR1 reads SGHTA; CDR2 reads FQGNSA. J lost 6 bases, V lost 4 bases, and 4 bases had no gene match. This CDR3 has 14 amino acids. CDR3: CASSSQGAPGELFF. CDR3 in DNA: TGTGCCAGCAGCTCCCAGGGGGCGCCCGGGGAGCTGTTTTTT.

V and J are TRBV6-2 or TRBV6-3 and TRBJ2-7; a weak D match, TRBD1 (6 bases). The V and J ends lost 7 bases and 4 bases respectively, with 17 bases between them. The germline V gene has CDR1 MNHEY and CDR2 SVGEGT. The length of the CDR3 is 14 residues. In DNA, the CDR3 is TGTGCCAGCACCCGGACAGTTGGGAGTTACGAGCAGTACTTC. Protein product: CASTRTVGSYEQYF.

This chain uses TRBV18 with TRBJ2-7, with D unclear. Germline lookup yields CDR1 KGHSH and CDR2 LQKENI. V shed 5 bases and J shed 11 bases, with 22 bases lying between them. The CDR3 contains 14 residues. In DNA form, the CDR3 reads TGTGCCAGCTCATCGGCCGGCGTCGGACGTGAGGAGTACTTC. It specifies CASSSAGVGREEYF.

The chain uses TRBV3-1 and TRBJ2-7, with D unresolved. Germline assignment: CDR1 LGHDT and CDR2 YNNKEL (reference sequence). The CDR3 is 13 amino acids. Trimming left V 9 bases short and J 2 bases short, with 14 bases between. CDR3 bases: TGTGCCAGATCTCCATCGGGTCCCTACGAGCAGTACTTC. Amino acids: CARSPSGPYEQYF.

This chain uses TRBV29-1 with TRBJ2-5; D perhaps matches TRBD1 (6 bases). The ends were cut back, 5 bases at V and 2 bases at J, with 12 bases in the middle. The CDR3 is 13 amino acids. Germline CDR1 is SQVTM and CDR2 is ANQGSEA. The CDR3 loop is CSVRTGQQETQYF. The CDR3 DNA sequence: TGCAGCGTTCGGACCGGACAGCAAGAGACCCAGTACTTC.

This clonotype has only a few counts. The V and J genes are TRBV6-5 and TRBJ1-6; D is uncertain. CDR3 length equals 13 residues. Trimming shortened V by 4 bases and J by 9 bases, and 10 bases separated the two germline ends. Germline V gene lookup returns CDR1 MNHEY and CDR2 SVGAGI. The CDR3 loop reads CASSSSEGSPLHF. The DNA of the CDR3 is TGTGCCAGCAGTTCATCTGAGGGTTCACCCCTCCACTTT.

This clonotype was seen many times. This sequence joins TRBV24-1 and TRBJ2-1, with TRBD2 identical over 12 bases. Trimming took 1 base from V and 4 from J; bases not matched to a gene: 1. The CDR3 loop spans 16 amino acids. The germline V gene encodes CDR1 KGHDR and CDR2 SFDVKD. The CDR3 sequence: CATSDFGLAGYNEQFF. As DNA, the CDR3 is TGTGCCACCAGTGATTTCGGACTAGCGGGGTACAATGAGCAGTTCTTC.

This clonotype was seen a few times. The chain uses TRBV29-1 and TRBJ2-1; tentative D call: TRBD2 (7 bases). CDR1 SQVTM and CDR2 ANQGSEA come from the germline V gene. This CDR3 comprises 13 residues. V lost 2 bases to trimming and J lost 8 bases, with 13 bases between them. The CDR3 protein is CSVEPGAGDEQFF. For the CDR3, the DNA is TGCAGCGTTGAACCAGGGGCGGGGGATGAGCAGTTCTTC.

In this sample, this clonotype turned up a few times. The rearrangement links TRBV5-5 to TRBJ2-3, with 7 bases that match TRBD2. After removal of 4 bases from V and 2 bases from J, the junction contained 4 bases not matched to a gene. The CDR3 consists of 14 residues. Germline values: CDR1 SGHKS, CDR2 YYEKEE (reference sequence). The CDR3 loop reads CASSVGTNTDTQYF. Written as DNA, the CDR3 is TGTGCCAGCAGCGTAGGGACTAACACAGATACGCAGTATTTT.

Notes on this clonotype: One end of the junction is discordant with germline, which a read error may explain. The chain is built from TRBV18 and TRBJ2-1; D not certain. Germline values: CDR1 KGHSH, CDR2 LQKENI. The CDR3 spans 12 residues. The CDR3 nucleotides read TGTGCCAGCTCACCTTCCTTCAATGAGCAGTTCTTC. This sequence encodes CASSPSFNEQFF. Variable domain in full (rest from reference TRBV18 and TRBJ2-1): NAGVMQNPRHLVRRRGQEARLRCSPMKGHSHVYWYRQLPEEGLKFMVYLQKENIIDESGMPKERFSAEFPKEGPSILRIQQVVRGDSAAYFCASSPSFNEQFFGPGTRLTVL.

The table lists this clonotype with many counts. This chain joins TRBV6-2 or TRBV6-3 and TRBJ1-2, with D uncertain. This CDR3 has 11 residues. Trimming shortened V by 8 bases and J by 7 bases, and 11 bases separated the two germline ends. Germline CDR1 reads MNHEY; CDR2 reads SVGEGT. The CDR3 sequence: CASSGRVGYTF. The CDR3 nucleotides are TGTGCCAGCTCCGGCCGTGTTGGCTACACCTTC.

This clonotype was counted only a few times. The CDR3 nucleotides are TGTGCCAGCAGCTTAAGTGGGGGAGGAACTGAAGCTTTCTTT. Translation gives CASSLSGGGTEAFF. V gene TRBV7-3 combines with J gene TRBJ1-1, with D maybe TRBD1 (5 bases). The germline V and J ends were trimmed by 1 base and 5 bases, with 11 bases remaining between them. This CDR3 is 14 amino acids long. The germline V gene encodes CDR1 SGHTA and CDR2 FQGTGA.

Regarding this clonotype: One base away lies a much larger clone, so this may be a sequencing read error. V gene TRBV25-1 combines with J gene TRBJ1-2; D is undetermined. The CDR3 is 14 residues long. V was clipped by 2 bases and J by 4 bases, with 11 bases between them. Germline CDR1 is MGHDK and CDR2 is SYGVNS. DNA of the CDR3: TGTGCCAGCAGTGAAGGGAAGTTCGGCTATGGCTACACCTTC. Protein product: CASSEGKFGYGYTF.

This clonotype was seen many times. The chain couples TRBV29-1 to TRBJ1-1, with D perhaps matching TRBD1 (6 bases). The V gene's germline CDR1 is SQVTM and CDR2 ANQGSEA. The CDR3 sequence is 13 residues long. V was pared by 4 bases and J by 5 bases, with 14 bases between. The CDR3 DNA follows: TGCAGCGTTGGGCAGGGGCGGGGGACTGAAGCTTTCTTT. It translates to CSVGQGRGTEAFF.

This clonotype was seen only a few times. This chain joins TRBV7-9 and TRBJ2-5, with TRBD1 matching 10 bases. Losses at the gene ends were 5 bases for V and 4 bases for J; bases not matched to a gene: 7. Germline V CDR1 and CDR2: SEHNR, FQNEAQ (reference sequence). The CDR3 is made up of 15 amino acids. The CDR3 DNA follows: TGTGCCAGCAGCCTGACGACAGGGGGCCCAGAGACCCAGTACTTC. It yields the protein CASSLTTGGPETQYF. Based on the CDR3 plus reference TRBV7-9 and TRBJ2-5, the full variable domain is DTGVSQNPRHKITKRGQNVTFRCDPISEHNRLYWYRQTLGQGPEFLTYFQNEAQLEKSRLLSDRFSAERPKGSFSTLEIQRTEQGDSAMYLCASSLTTGGPETQYFGPGTRLLVL.